This is a list of T cell receptor beta chains from one sample in a study of blood T cells in healthy people across ages. TCRdb re-derived calls from the 5' RACE reads in MiXCR, one entry per CDR3 protein. The table has about 1.4 million distinct CDR3 sequences, approximately 59% seen once. Input material: blood. These receptor sequences come from a man younger than 30 in good health. CDR3s include the opening cysteine and the closing phenylalanine or tryptophan. A D gene is named only where the DNA matches it firmly. The size of a clone is reported for some rows only, either as once, few or many, or as a class for expanded clones.

abundance	v_gene	j_gene	d_gene	CDR3aa	CDR3nt
few	TRBV29-1	TRBJ2-1	.	CSVAAPPVGAVNEQFF	TGCAGCGTAGCGGCGCCCCCGGTAGGGGCTGTCAATGAGCAGTTCTTC
.	TRBV2	TRBJ2-1	.	CAGRSSYNEQFF	TGTGCCGGGAGGAGCTCCTACAATGAGCAGTTCTTC
.	TRBV20-1	TRBJ2-1	TRBD2	CSARKLVAGVTQETQFF	TGCAGTGCTAGAAAGTTAGTAGCGGGAGTAACCCAAGAGACCCAGTTCTTC
once	TRBV7-9	TRBJ2-7	.	CASSAQDRPYEQYF	TGTGCCAGCAGCGCCCAGGACAGACCCTACGAGCAGTACTTC
once	TRBV20-1	TRBJ2-7	TRBD1	CSVWTGDTYEQYF	TGCAGTGTTTGGACAGGCGACACCTACGAGCAGTACTTC
.	TRBV4-1	TRBJ2-2	.	CASSQVGENTGELFF	TGCGCCAGCAGCCAAGTGGGAGAGAACACCGGGGAGCTGTTTTTT
.	TRBV7-9	TRBJ1-2	.	CASSTSRDLYGYTF	TGTGCCAGCAGCACATCAAGAGATCTCTATGGCTACACCTTC
few	TRBV14	TRBJ2-1	TRBD1	CASSQEDRGVEQFF	TGTGCCAGCAGCCAAGAGGACAGGGGAGTTGAGCAGTTCTTC
.	TRBV3-1	TRBJ1-2	TRBD1	CASSQDQDRANNYGYTF	TGTGCCAGCAGCCAGGATCAAGACAGGGCTAATAACTATGGCTACACCTTC
.	TRBV9	TRBJ2-2	TRBD2	CASSVAGGLTGELFF	TGTGCCAGCAGCGTAGCGGGGGGGCTCACCGGGGAGCTGTTTTTT
.	TRBV7-2	TRBJ1-1	.	CASSLPMTTEAFF	TGTGCCAGCAGCCTCCCAATGACCACTGAAGCTTTCTTT
few	TRBV5-1	TRBJ2-7	TRBD2	CASSLGDYRYEQYF	TGCGCCAGCAGCTTGGGGGACTATCGCTACGAGCAGTACTTC
.	TRBV20-1	TRBJ2-3	TRBD2	CSASPTSGNADTQYF	TGCAGTGCCTCCCCCACTAGCGGGAACGCAGATACGCAGTATTTT
.	TRBV7-9	TRBJ2-5	.	CASSFRWMEAQYF	TGTGCCAGCAGCTTCAGGTGGATGGAGGCCCAGTACTTC
.	TRBV7-9	TRBJ1-2	TRBD1	CASSTSPGTGLYGYTF	TGTGCCAGCAGCACTTCCCCCGGGACAGGCCTTTATGGCTACACCTTC
many	TRBV29-1	TRBJ2-7	TRBD1	CSVEGQGAYEQYF	TGCAGCGTTGAGGGACAGGGGGCTTACGAGCAGTACTTC
.	TRBV25-1	TRBJ1-5	.	CASSESDDVAGQPQHF	TGTGCCAGCAGTGAATCCGACGACGTAGCCGGACAGCCCCAGCATTTT
.	TRBV4-2	TRBJ2-3	.	CASSQEGRITDTQYF	TGTGCCAGCAGCCAAGAGGGGAGAATCACAGATACGCAGTATTTT
few	TRBV6-1	TRBJ2-7	TRBD2	CASREGPYEQYF	TGTGCTAGCAGGGAGGGCCCATACGAGCAGTACTTC
few	TRBV2	TRBJ1-2	.	CASSPTGIYGYTF	TGTGCCAGCAGCCCAACAGGGATCTATGGCTACACCTTC
few	TRBV3-1	TRBJ1-2	.	CASSQEEDGYTF	TGTGCCAGCAGCCAAGAAGAAGATGGCTACACCTTC
.	TRBV6-1	TRBJ2-5	TRBD1	CASSRTGASQYF	TGTGCCAGCAGTCGGACAGGGGCTTCTCAGTACTTC
.	TRBV5-1	TRBJ2-7	TRBD1	CASSIQTGGPYEQYF	TGCGCCAGCAGCATACAGACAGGGGGCCCCTACGAGCAGTACTTC
few	TRBV5-1	TRBJ2-7	.	CASSLGGKTYEQYF	TGCGCCAGCAGCTTGGGGGGGAAGACCTACGAGCAGTACTTC
few	TRBV20-1	TRBJ2-1	.	CSARDSASSYNEQFF	TGCAGTGCTAGAGATTCGGCGAGCTCCTACAATGAGCAGTTCTTC
.	TRBV10-2	TRBJ2-1	.	CASSSWHNEQFF	TGCGCCAGCAGTAGTTGGCACAATGAGCAGTTCTTC
.	TRBV5-1	TRBJ1-2	TRBD1	CASSHRDRDGYTF	TGCGCCAGCAGCCACCGGGACAGGGATGGCTACACCTTC
.	TRBV29-1	TRBJ2-3	TRBD2	CSVDGLAGVGVGTDTQYF	TGCAGCGTTGACGGACTAGCGGGAGTCGGGGTCGGAACAGATACGCAGTATTTT
.	TRBV4-3	TRBJ1-5	.	CASSQEGHFNQPQHF	TGCGCCAGCAGCCAAGAGGGACACTTCAATCAGCCCCAGCATTTT
.	TRBV21-1	TRBJ1-2	.	CASSKDHGYTF	TGTGCCAGCAGCAAAGACCACGGCTACACCTTC
.	TRBV5-6	TRBJ2-3	.	CASSFGTTQYF	TGTGCCAGCAGCTTTGGGACGACGCAGTATTTT
.	TRBV18	TRBJ2-1	.	CASSPTGFGYNEQFF	TGTGCCAGCTCACCGACAGGTTTCGGATACAATGAGCAGTTCTTC
.	TRBV2	TRBJ2-7	.	CASSEWKAGDEQYF	TGTGCCAGCAGTGAGTGGAAGGCAGGGGACGAGCAGTACTTC
.	TRBV12-5	TRBJ2-7	.	CASAPGRAYEQYF	TGTGCTAGTGCCCCGGGGAGAGCCTACGAGCAGTACTTC
.	TRBV6-5	TRBJ2-3	.	CASSYRESDTQYF	TGTGCCAGCAGTTACCGGGAGTCAGATACGCAGTATTTT
few	TRBV20-1	TRBJ2-3	.	CSATTGISEWYF	TGCAGTGCGACCACCGGGATCTCAGAATGGTATTTT
.	TRBV29-1	TRBJ2-3	.	CSVTTADTDTQYF	TGCAGCGTCACGACGGCAGACACAGATACGCAGTATTTT
.	TRBV29-1	TRBJ1-2	.	CSVEVMAGRGYTF	TGCAGCGTTGAAGTCATGGCAGGGCGCGGCTACACCTTC
.	TRBV6-2/TRBV6-3	TRBJ2-4	.	CASSLGPDGVNIQYF	TGTGCCAGCAGTTTGGGCCCTGACGGGGTGAACATTCAGTACTTC
.	TRBV27	TRBJ2-7	TRBD1	CASRTAGTGAYEQYF	TGTGCCAGCAGAACAGCCGGGACAGGCGCCTACGAGCAGTACTTC
.	TRBV6-6	TRBJ2-5	.	CASSYKVQKETQYF	TGTGCCAGCAGTTACAAGGTCCAAAAAGAGACCCAGTACTTC
few	TRBV12-3/TRBV12-4	TRBJ2-4	.	CASSPGLVRTGAKNIQYF	TGTGCCAGCAGTCCGGGCCTTGTGCGGACTGGGGCCAAAAACATTCAGTACTTC
.	TRBV24-1	TRBJ1-5	TRBD1	CATSDTGTGSQHF	TGTGCCACCAGTGACACCGGGACAGGGAGCCAGCATTTT
.	TRBV29-1	TRBJ2-3	TRBD2	CSVRGREGSTDTQYF	TGCAGCGTGAGGGGCCGGGAGGGTAGCACAGATACGCAGTATTTT
few	TRBV25-1	TRBJ2-1	TRBD2	CASSESPPSGLYNEQFF	TGTGCCAGCAGTGAATCACCCCCTAGCGGACTATACAATGAGCAGTTCTTC
few	TRBV6-5	TRBJ2-5	TRBD2	CASSYSIGLAGEETQYF	TGTGCCAGCAGTTACTCGATAGGACTAGCGGGGGAAGAGACCCAGTACTTC
.	TRBV12-3/TRBV12-4	TRBJ1-2	TRBD1	CASSTGVSGYTF	TGTGCCAGCAGTACAGGGGTGTCTGGCTACACCTTC
.	TRBV12-3/TRBV12-4	TRBJ2-5	.	CASTWFPGEETQYF	TGTGCCAGCACCTGGTTTCCAGGGGAAGAGACCCAGTACTTC